This is a list of T cell receptor beta chains from one sample in a study of blood T cell repertoires in COVID-19. Sequencing used immunoSEQ multiplex PCR; TCRdb keeps in-frame clones, though not all of them. The sample has roughly 220,000 clones; 80% to 85% are singletons. Sequencing input: peripheral blood. These receptors were obtained from a young woman who had recovered from COVID-19. Each CDR3 is given with its conserved first and last residue. The order of the fields is J gene, clone size, D gene, V gene, CDR3 DNA, CDR3 protein. The D gene is left open where the match is weak. Not all rows give a size; the values are once, few, many and, for expanded clones, a class.

j_call: TRBJ2-7
clone_size: NA
d_call: TRBD2
v_call: TRBV28
cdr3_nt: TGTGCCAGCAGTTCTTCTAGCGGGAGGGCGGGGCAGTACTTC
cdr3_aa: CASSSSSGRAGQYF

j_call: TRBJ2-3
clone_size: NA
d_call: NA
v_call: TRBV19
cdr3_nt: TGTGCCAGTAGTCCGCACTTGGGCCGCACAGATACGCAGTATTTT
cdr3_aa: CASSPHLGRTDTQYF

j_call: TRBJ2-7
clone_size: NA
d_call: TRBD2
v_call: TRBV2
cdr3_nt: TGTGCCAGCAGTCTGGGGGGGGAGCAGTACTTC
cdr3_aa: CASSLGGEQYF

j_call: TRBJ1-4
clone_size: NA
d_call: NA
v_call: TRBV28
cdr3_nt: TGTGCCAGCAGTTTATTGGGCAGTGAAAAACTGTTTTTT
cdr3_aa: CASSLLGSEKLFF

j_call: TRBJ1-2
clone_size: NA
d_call: TRBD1
v_call: TRBV6-2/TRBV6-3
cdr3_nt: TGTGCCAGCAGTTGGTCCGGGACAGGGGGCTACACCTTC
cdr3_aa: CASSWSGTGGYTF

j_call: TRBJ1-1
clone_size: many
d_call: NA
v_call: TRBV9
cdr3_nt: TGTGCCAGCAGCCCGAGTTTCAAGGGGGGGACCCCTGTAATGAACACTGAAGCTTTCTTT
cdr3_aa: CASSPSFKGGTPVMNTEAFF

j_call: TRBJ1-5
clone_size: few
d_call: TRBD1
v_call: TRBV19
cdr3_nt: TGTGCCAGTAGTAATCAGGGGGCCTACTGGCCCCAGCATTTT
cdr3_aa: CASSNQGAYWPQHF

j_call: TRBJ1-2
clone_size: NA
d_call: NA
v_call: TRBV6-1
cdr3_nt: TGTGCCAGCAGTGACAGTTATGGCTACACCTTC
cdr3_aa: CASSDSYGYTF

j_call: TRBJ1-2
clone_size: NA
d_call: TRBD1
v_call: TRBV28
cdr3_nt: TGTGCCAGCAGTTCCCTCGACAGGGGCTATGGCTACACCTTC
cdr3_aa: CASSSLDRGYGYTF

j_call: TRBJ1-3
clone_size: many
d_call: TRBD1
v_call: TRBV6-6
cdr3_nt: TGTGCCAGCAGTTACGGGACAGGCATCTCTGGAAACACCATATATTTT
cdr3_aa: CASSYGTGISGNTIYF

j_call: TRBJ1-1
clone_size: NA
d_call: NA
v_call: TRBV7-6
cdr3_nt: TGTGCCAGCAGGGACAGACCGGAAGCTTTCTTT
cdr3_aa: CASRDRPEAFF

j_call: TRBJ2-3
clone_size: NA
d_call: NA
v_call: TRBV2
cdr3_nt: TGTGCCAGCACTTACACAGATACGCAGTATTTT
cdr3_aa: CASTYTDTQYF

j_call: TRBJ1-1
clone_size: NA
d_call: NA
v_call: TRBV30
cdr3_nt: TGTGCCTGGAGTGTGGCCCAGGGCACTGAAGCTTTCTTT
cdr3_aa: CAWSVAQGTEAFF

j_call: TRBJ1-4
clone_size: NA
d_call: NA
v_call: TRBV14
cdr3_nt: TGTGCCAGCAGCCCTATTATGGGGCCTGGAAAACTGTTTTTT
cdr3_aa: CASSPIMGPGKLFF

j_call: TRBJ2-7
clone_size: once
d_call: NA
v_call: TRBV7-2
cdr3_nt: TGTGCCAGCAGCCCCGGACTACTTCCTTACGAGCAGTACTTC
cdr3_aa: CASSPGLLPYEQYF

j_call: TRBJ2-4
clone_size: NA
d_call: NA
v_call: TRBV27
cdr3_nt: TGTGCCAGCCGCGACGTGGGACTAGCCAAAAACATTCAGTACTTC
cdr3_aa: CASRDVGLAKNIQYF

j_call: TRBJ1-6
clone_size: NA
d_call: TRBD1
v_call: TRBV2
cdr3_nt: TGTGCCAGCAGCGAGATGGGACAGAAAAATAATTCACCCCTCCACTTT
cdr3_aa: CASSEMGQKNNSPLHF

j_call: TRBJ1-1
clone_size: few
d_call: NA
v_call: TRBV28
cdr3_nt: TGTGCCAGCACCTTAGGCAGGGTCGCTGAAGCTTTCTTT
cdr3_aa: CASTLGRVAEAFF

j_call: TRBJ2-2
clone_size: NA
d_call: TRBD2
v_call: TRBV9
cdr3_nt: TGTGCCAGCAGCTCCAGGACTAGCGGTAACACCGGGGAGCTGTTTTTT
cdr3_aa: CASSSRTSGNTGELFF

j_call: TRBJ1-4
clone_size: NA
d_call: TRBD1
v_call: TRBV7-9
cdr3_nt: TGTGCCAGCAGCTCAAGGACAGGGCCGGATGAAAAACTGTTTTTT
cdr3_aa: CASSSRTGPDEKLFF

j_call: TRBJ2-1
clone_size: NA
d_call: TRBD2
v_call: TRBV11-2
cdr3_nt: TGTGCCAGCAGCCGCCCAGGACTAGCGGGAATCAGTCAGTTCTTC
cdr3_aa: CASSRPGLAGISQFF

j_call: TRBJ1-5
clone_size: few
d_call: NA
v_call: TRBV12-3/TRBV12-4
cdr3_nt: TGTGCCAGCAGTTTGGGGGGGGAGCCCCAGCATTTT
cdr3_aa: CASSLGGEPQHF

j_call: TRBJ1-2
clone_size: NA
d_call: NA
v_call: TRBV29-1
cdr3_nt: TGCAGCGTTTCCCCCGCAGGGGAGAACTATGGCTACACCTTC
cdr3_aa: CSVSPAGENYGYTF

j_call: TRBJ1-4
clone_size: once
d_call: TRBD1
v_call: TRBV28
cdr3_nt: TGTGCCAGCAGGCAACAGGGGCAACTGGGTGAAAAACTGTTTTTT
cdr3_aa: CASRQQGQLGEKLFF

j_call: TRBJ1-4
clone_size: few
d_call: NA
v_call: TRBV9
cdr3_nt: TGTGCCGGTAAGGGGGGGACTAATGAAAAACTGTTTTTT
cdr3_aa: CAGKGGTNEKLFF

j_call: TRBJ2-1
clone_size: NA
d_call: TRBD2
v_call: TRBV2
cdr3_nt: TGTGCCAGCAGGCAGGGACTAGCGGGAGCAAATGAGCAGTTCTTC
cdr3_aa: CASRQGLAGANEQFF

j_call: TRBJ1-1
clone_size: NA
d_call: TRBD1
v_call: TRBV29-1
cdr3_nt: TGCAGCGTTGCAGGGACAGGAGCTCCTTTCACTGAAGCTTTCTTT
cdr3_aa: CSVAGTGAPFTEAFF

j_call: TRBJ2-7
clone_size: NA
d_call: TRBD1
v_call: TRBV29-1
cdr3_nt: TGCAGCGTTGAAACAGGGGTTGGTAACGAGCAGTACTTC
cdr3_aa: CSVETGVGNEQYF

j_call: TRBJ2-5
clone_size: NA
d_call: NA
v_call: TRBV27
cdr3_nt: TGTGCCAGCATCTCCGGGACTCCCACCGAGACCCAGTACTTC
cdr3_aa: CASISGTPTETQYF

j_call: TRBJ2-7
clone_size: NA
d_call: TRBD1
v_call: TRBV9
cdr3_nt: TGTGCCAGCAGCTTAGGACAGGGGTCAATCCACGAGCAGTACTTC
cdr3_aa: CASSLGQGSIHEQYF

j_call: TRBJ1-3
clone_size: NA
d_call: NA
v_call: TRBV7-9
cdr3_nt: TGTGCCAGCAGCTTAGCCGGAGATCGTGGAAACACCATATATTTT
cdr3_aa: CASSLAGDRGNTIYF

j_call: TRBJ1-4
clone_size: NA
d_call: NA
v_call: TRBV30
cdr3_nt: TGTGCCTGGAGTGAAACAAAAAGACTGCGGGGTAGTGAAAAACTGTTTTTT
cdr3_aa: CAWSETKRLRGSEKLFF

j_call: TRBJ2-1
clone_size: NA
d_call: NA
v_call: TRBV28
cdr3_nt: TGTGCCAGCAGTAGACCGGGACTCCTTGAGTTCTTC
cdr3_aa: CASSRPGLLEFF

j_call: TRBJ2-2
clone_size: once
d_call: TRBD1
v_call: TRBV11-2
cdr3_nt: TGTGCCAGCAGCAGAAGGGGGCGCACCGGGGAGCTGTTTTTT
cdr3_aa: CASSRRGRTGELFF

j_call: TRBJ2-7
clone_size: NA
d_call: NA
v_call: TRBV19
cdr3_nt: TGTGCCAGTCGCGACTCGGGGTCGTACGAGCAGTACTTC
cdr3_aa: CASRDSGSYEQYF

j_call: TRBJ2-5
clone_size: NA
d_call: TRBD2
v_call: TRBV24-1
cdr3_nt: TGTGCCACCAGTGATGAACTAGCGGGAGGGAAAGAGACCCAGTACTTC
cdr3_aa: CATSDELAGGKETQYF

j_call: TRBJ2-1
clone_size: NA
d_call: NA
v_call: TRBV28
cdr3_nt: TGTGCCAGTAGTTCGCCAACACTAGCAGGGAATGAGCAGTTCTTC
cdr3_aa: CASSSPTLAGNEQFF

j_call: TRBJ2-5
clone_size: NA
d_call: TRBD1
v_call: TRBV28
cdr3_nt: TGTGCCAGCAGTCTAGGGACAGGGGGAGTCCAAGAGACCCAGTACTTC
cdr3_aa: CASSLGTGGVQETQYF

j_call: TRBJ1-1
clone_size: NA
d_call: NA
v_call: TRBV27
cdr3_nt: TGTGCCAGCTCATCGGGTGTGAGAGCTTTCTTT
cdr3_aa: CASSSGVRAFF

j_call: TRBJ2-5
clone_size: once
d_call: TRBD1
v_call: TRBV15
cdr3_nt: TGTGCCACCAGCAGGGGGGACAGTTTGGGGTTGGGAGAGACCCAGTACTTC
cdr3_aa: CATSRGDSLGLGETQYF

j_call: TRBJ2-1
clone_size: NA
d_call: TRBD2
v_call: TRBV28
cdr3_nt: TGTGCCAGCATTTCCGGGCTAGCGGGAGTATACAATGAGCAGTTCTTC
cdr3_aa: CASISGLAGVYNEQFF

j_call: TRBJ1-1
clone_size: few
d_call: TRBD1
v_call: TRBV30
cdr3_nt: TGTGCCTGGAGGCGGACAGGGGGTATTTTGGGCACTGAAGCTTTCTTT
cdr3_aa: CAWRRTGGILGTEAFF

j_call: TRBJ2-1
clone_size: NA
d_call: NA
v_call: TRBV3-1/TRBV3-2
cdr3_nt: TGTGCCAGCAGCCGGCCGGAGAGCTCCTACAATGAGCAGTTCTTC
cdr3_aa: CASSRPESSYNEQFF

j_call: TRBJ1-1
clone_size: NA
d_call: NA
v_call: TRBV6-4
cdr3_nt: TGTGCCAGCAGCCCAGGGTTTGGCACTGAAGCTTTCTTT
cdr3_aa: CASSPGFGTEAFF

j_call: TRBJ2-7
clone_size: NA
d_call: TRBD2
v_call: TRBV9
cdr3_nt: TGTGCCAGCAGCGAGGGTCCTAGCGGGAGGAGAACCCTCTACGAGCAGTACTTC
cdr3_aa: CASSEGPSGRRTLYEQYF

j_call: TRBJ1-4
clone_size: NA
d_call: NA
v_call: TRBV28
cdr3_nt: TGTGCCACACGCGGGGGGGCCGCGAATAATGAAAAACTGTTTTTT
cdr3_aa: CATRGGAANNEKLFF

j_call: TRBJ2-3
clone_size: NA
d_call: NA
v_call: TRBV24-1
cdr3_nt: TGTGCCACCAGTGACCGACACGGAGATACGCAGTATTTT
cdr3_aa: CATSDRHGDTQYF

j_call: TRBJ1-2
clone_size: few
d_call: NA
v_call: TRBV19
cdr3_nt: TGTGCCAGTAGGGACACGGGTCTTAACTATGGCTACACCTTC
cdr3_aa: CASRDTGLNYGYTF

j_call: TRBJ2-1
clone_size: NA
d_call: TRBD2
v_call: TRBV5-1
cdr3_nt: TGCGCCAGCAGCCTGGCCGCGGGAGGGTTTATGGGTGAGCAGTTCTTC
cdr3_aa: CASSLAAGGFMGEQFF

j_call: TRBJ2-2
clone_size: NA
d_call: TRBD2
v_call: TRBV28
cdr3_nt: TGTGCCAGCAGTTTATTGGGCACTAGCGGGAGGACCGGGGAGCTGTTTTTT
cdr3_aa: CASSLLGTSGRTGELFF

j_call: TRBJ2-3
clone_size: NA
d_call: NA
v_call: TRBV10-1
cdr3_nt: TGCGCCAGCAGTGAGAACCTAGCGAAGGGAGATACGCAGTATTTT
cdr3_aa: CASSENLAKGDTQYF

j_call: TRBJ1-2
clone_size: NA
d_call: TRBD1
v_call: TRBV14
cdr3_nt: TGTGCCAGCAGCCAAGGGGGACAGGGGTCGAGAACTAACTATGGCTACACCTTC
cdr3_aa: CASSQGGQGSRTNYGYTF

j_call: TRBJ2-2
clone_size: NA
d_call: NA
v_call: TRBV6-5
cdr3_nt: TGTGCCAGCAGACGAGATATAAGGACAGATGGGGAGCTGTTTTTT
cdr3_aa: CASRRDIRTDGELFF

j_call: TRBJ2-5
clone_size: few
d_call: NA
v_call: TRBV10-2
cdr3_nt: TGCGCCAGCAGTGTATTCAGGGGCAGGGAGACCCAGTACTTC
cdr3_aa: CASSVFRGRETQYF

j_call: TRBJ2-7
clone_size: NA
d_call: TRBD1
v_call: TRBV2
cdr3_nt: TGTGCCAGCAGTTGGACAGGGGGCGCCGAGCAGTACTTC
cdr3_aa: CASSWTGGAEQYF

j_call: TRBJ2-6
clone_size: NA
d_call: NA
v_call: TRBV14
cdr3_nt: TGTGCCAGCAGCCAAATAACAGGCCGCCGCTCTGGGGCCAACGTCCTGACTTTC
cdr3_aa: CASSQITGRRSGANVLTF

j_call: TRBJ2-7
clone_size: NA
d_call: TRBD1
v_call: TRBV12-3/TRBV12-4
cdr3_nt: TGTGCCAGCAGTCCGTGGGACAGCCACGAGCAGTACTTC
cdr3_aa: CASSPWDSHEQYF

j_call: TRBJ2-5
clone_size: NA
d_call: TRBD1
v_call: TRBV7-3
cdr3_nt: TGTGCCAGCAGCTTTGGGACAGAAGAGACCCAGTACTTC
cdr3_aa: CASSFGTEETQYF

j_call: TRBJ1-4
clone_size: few
d_call: NA
v_call: TRBV24-1
cdr3_nt: TGTGCCACCAGTGATCCGGGCGCGGGTGAAAAACTGTTTTTT
cdr3_aa: CATSDPGAGEKLFF

j_call: TRBJ2-3
clone_size: NA
d_call: NA
v_call: TRBV19
cdr3_nt: TGTGCCAGCGCCCCAGGGGATACTAGCACAGATACGCAGTATTTT
cdr3_aa: CASAPGDTSTDTQYF